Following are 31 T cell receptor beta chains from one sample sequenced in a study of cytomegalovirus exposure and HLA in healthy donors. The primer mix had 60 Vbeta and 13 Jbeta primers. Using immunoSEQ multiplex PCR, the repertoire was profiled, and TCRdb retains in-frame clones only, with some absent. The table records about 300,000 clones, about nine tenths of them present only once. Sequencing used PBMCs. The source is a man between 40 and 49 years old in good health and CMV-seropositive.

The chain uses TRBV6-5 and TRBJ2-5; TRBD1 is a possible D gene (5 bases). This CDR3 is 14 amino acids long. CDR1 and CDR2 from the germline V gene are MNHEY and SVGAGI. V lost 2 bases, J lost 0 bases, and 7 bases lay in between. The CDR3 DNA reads TGTGCCAGCAGTTACGGGGCGGACCAAGAGACCCAGTACTTC. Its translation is CASSYGADQETQYF.

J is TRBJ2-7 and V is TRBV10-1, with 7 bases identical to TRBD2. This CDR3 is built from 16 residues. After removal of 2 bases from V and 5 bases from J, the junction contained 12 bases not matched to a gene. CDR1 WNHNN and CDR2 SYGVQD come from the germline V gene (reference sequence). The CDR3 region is CASSEGGAGESDEQYF. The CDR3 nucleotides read TGCGCCAGCAGTGAGGGTGGTGCGGGAGAGTCGGACGAGCAGTACTTC.

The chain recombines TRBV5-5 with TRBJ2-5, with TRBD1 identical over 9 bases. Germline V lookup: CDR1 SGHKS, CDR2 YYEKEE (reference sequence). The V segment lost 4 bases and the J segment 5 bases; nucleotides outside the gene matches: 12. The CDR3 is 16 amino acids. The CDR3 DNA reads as TGTGCCAGCAGCCTCAGTTCCGGGACAGGGAGGGAGACCCAGTACTTC. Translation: CASSLSSGTGRETQYF. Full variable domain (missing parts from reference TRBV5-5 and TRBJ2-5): DAGVTQSPTHLIKTRGQQVTLRCSPISGHKSVSWYQQVLGQGPQFIFQYYEKEERGRGNFPDRFSARQFPNYSSELNVNALLLGDSALYLCASSLSSGTGRETQYFGPGTRLLVL.

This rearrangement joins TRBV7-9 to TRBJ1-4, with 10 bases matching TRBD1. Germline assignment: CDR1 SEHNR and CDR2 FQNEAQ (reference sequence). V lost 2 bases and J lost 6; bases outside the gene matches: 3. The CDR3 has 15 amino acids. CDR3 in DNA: TGTGCCAGCAGCTTAACCGGGACAGGGGATGAAAAACTGTTTTTT. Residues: CASSLTGTGDEKLFF.

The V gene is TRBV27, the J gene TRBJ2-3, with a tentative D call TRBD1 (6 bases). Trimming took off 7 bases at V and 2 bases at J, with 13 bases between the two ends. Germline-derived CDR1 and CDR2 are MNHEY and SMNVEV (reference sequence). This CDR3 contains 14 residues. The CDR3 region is CASKEGVHTDTQYF. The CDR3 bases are TGTGCCAGCAAAGAGGGGGTGCACACAGATACGCAGTATTTT.

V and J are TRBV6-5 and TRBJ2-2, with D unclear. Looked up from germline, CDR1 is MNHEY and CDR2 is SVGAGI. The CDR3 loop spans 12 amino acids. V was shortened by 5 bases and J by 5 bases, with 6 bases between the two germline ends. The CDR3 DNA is TGTGCCAGCAGTGAACAGACCGGGGAGCTGTTTTTT. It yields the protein CASSEQTGELFF.

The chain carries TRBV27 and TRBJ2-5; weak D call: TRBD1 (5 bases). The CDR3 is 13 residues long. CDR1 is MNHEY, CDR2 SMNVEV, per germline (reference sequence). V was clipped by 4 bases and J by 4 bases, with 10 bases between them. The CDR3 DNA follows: TGTGCCAGCAGTTCCCTGGGGCGAGAGACCCAGTACTTC. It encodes CASSSLGRETQYF.

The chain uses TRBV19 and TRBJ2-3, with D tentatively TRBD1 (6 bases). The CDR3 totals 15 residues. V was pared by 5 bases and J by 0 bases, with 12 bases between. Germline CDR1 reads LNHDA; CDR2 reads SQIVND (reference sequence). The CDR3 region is CASSGGWVSTDTQYF. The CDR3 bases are TGTGCCAGTAGTGGGGGCTGGGTGAGCACAGATACGCAGTATTTT.

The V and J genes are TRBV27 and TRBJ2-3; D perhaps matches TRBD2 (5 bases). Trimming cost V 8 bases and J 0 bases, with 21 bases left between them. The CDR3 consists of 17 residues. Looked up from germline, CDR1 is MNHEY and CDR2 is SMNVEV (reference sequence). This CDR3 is CASSMDFGSSSTDTQYF. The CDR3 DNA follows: TGTGCCAGCTCTATGGACTTCGGATCGTCTAGCACAGATACGCAGTATTTT.

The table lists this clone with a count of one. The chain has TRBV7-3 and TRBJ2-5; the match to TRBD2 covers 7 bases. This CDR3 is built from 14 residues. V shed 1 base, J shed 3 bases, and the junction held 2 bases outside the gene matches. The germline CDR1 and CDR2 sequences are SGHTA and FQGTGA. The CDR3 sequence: CASSLRGGKETQYF. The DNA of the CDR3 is TGTGCCAGCAGCTTAAGGGGGGGTAAAGAGACCCAGTACTTC.

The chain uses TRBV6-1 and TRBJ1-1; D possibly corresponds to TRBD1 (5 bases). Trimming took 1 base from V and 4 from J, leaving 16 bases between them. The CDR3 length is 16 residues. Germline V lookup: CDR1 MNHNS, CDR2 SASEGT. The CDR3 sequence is CASSEEFIGGGTEAFF. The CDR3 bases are TGTGCCAGCAGTGAAGAATTTATCGGGGGGGGCACTGAAGCTTTCTTT.

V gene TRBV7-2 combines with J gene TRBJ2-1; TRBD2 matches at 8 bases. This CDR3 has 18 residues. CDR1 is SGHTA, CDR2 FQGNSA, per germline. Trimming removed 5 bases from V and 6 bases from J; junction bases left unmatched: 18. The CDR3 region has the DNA TGTGCCAGCAGCCGGTACGCACTTAGCGGGACGAGTGGCAATGAGCAGTTCTTC. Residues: CASSRYALSGTSGNEQFF.

The CDR3 DNA follows: TGTGCCAGCAGCGATAGACTAGCGGGAGGCGATGAGCAGTTCTTC. Amino acid sequence: CASSDRLAGGDEQFF. This chain joins TRBV7-9 and TRBJ2-1, with TRBD2 identical over 13 bases. Germline CDR1 SEHNR, CDR2 FQNEAQ (reference sequence). J was trimmed by 8 bases and V by 5 bases; bases with no gene match: 6. CDR3 length equals 15 residues.

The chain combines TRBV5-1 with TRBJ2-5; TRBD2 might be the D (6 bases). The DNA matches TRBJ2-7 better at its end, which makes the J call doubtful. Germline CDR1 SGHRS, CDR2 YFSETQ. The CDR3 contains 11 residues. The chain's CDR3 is CASRDYYEQYF. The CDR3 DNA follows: TGCGCCAGCAGGGACTACTACGAGCAGTACTTC.

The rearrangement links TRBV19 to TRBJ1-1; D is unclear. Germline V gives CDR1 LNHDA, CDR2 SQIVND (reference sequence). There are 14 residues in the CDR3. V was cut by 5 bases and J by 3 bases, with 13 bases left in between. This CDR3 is CASSPNPGYTEAFF. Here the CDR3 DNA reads TGTGCCAGTAGTCCGAATCCGGGGTACACTGAAGCTTTCTTT.

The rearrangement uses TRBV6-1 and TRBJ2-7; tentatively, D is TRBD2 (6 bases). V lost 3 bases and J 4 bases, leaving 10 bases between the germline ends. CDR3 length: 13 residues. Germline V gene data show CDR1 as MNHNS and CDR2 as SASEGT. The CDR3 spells CASSDYGTYEQYF. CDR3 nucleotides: TGTGCCAGCAGTGATTACGGGACTTACGAGCAGTACTTC.

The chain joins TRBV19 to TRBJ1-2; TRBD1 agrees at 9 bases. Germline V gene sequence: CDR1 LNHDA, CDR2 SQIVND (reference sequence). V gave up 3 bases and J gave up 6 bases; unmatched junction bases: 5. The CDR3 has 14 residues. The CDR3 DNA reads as TGTGCCAGTAGTATCCTCCGGGACAGGGATGGCTACACCTTC. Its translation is CASSILRDRDGYTF.

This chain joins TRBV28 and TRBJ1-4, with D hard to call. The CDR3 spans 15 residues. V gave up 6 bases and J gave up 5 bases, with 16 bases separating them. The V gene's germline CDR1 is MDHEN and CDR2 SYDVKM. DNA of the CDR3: TGTGCCAGCAGACGCCGTCGGGGTCCCAATGAAAAACTGTTTTTT. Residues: CASRRRRGPNEKLFF.

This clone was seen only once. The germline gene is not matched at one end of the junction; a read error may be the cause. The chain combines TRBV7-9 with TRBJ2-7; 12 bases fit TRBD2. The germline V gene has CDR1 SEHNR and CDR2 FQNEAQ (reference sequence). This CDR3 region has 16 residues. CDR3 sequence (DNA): TGTTCCAGCAGCCCAACTAGCGGGAGGACCTCCTACGAGCAGTACTTC. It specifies CSSSPTSGRTSYEQYF. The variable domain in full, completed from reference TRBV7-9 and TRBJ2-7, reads DTGVSQNPRHKITKRGQNVTFRCDPISEHNRLYWYRQTLGQGPEFLTYFQNEAQLEKSRLLSDRFSAERPKGSFSTLEIQRTEQGDSAMYLCSSSPTSGRTSYEQYFGPGTRLTVT.

The DNA of the CDR3 is TGTGCCAGTATGGGTCGGGGGAGCTCCTACAATGAGCAGTTCTTC. Translation: CASMGRGSSYNEQFF. The chain carries TRBV19 and TRBJ2-1, with TRBD2 as a possible D gene (6 bases). The germline gives CDR1 LNHDA, CDR2 SQIVND (reference sequence). The V and J ends lost 7 bases and 0 bases respectively, with 13 bases between them. The CDR3 length is 15 residues.

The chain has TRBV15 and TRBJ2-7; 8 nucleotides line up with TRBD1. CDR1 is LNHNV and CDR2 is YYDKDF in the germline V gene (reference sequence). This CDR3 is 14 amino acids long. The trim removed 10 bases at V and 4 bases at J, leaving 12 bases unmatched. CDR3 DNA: TGTGCCATTGGGGAAAGACAGGGGCTATACGAGCAGTACTTC. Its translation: CAIGERQGLYEQYF. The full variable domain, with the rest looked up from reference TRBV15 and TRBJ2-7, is DAMVIQNPRYQVTQFGKPVTLSCSQTLNHNVMYWYQQKSSQAPKLLFHYYDKDFNNEADTPDNFQSRRPNTSFCFLDIRSPGLGDTAMYLCAIGERQGLYEQYFGPGTRLTVT.

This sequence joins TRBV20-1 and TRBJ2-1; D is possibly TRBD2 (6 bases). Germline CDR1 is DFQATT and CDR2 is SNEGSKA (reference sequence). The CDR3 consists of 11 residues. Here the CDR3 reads CAGRRRNEQFF. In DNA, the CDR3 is TGCGCCGGGAGAAGACGCAATGAGCAGTTCTTC.

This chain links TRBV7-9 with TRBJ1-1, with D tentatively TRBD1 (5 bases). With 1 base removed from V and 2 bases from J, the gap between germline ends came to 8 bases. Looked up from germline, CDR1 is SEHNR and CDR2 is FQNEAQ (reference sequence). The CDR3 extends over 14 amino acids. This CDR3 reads CASSLVGANTEAFF. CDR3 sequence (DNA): TGTGCCAGCAGCTTAGTAGGGGCCAACACTGAAGCTTTCTTT.

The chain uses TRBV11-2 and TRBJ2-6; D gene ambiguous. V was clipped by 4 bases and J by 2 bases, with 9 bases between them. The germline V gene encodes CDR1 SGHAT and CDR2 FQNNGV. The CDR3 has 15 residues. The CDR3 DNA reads TGTGCCAGCAGCTCCAACTTCGCTGGGGCCAACGTCCTGACTTTC. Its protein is CASSSNFAGANVLTF.

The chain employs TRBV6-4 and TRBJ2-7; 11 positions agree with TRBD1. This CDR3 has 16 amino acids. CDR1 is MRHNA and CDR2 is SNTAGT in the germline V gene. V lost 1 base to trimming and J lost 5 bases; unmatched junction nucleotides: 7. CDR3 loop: CASSDLPGQGVHEQYF. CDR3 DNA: TGTGCCAGCAGTGACTTGCCGGGACAGGGGGTGCACGAGCAGTACTTC.

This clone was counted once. The CDR3 bases are TGTGCCAGCAGTGAAGCAGCCCTAGAAACGTATTTT. As protein: CASSEAALETYF. The chain carries TRBV6-1 and TRBJ2-3; D is ambiguous. The V and J ends lost 0 bases and 14 bases respectively, with 12 bases between them. Germline CDR1 and CDR2: MNHNS and SASEGT. The CDR3 spans 12 residues.

DNA for the CDR3: TGTGCCAGTAGCCTGCGACAGGGCTCCTACAATGAGCAGTTCTTC. Encoded protein: CASSLRQGSYNEQFF. The J gene is TRBJ2-1, the V gene TRBV19; 7 bases line up with TRBD1. The trim removed 6 bases at V and 0 bases at J, leaving 5 bases unmatched. This CDR3 contains 15 residues. Germline assignment: CDR1 LNHDA and CDR2 SQIVND (reference sequence).

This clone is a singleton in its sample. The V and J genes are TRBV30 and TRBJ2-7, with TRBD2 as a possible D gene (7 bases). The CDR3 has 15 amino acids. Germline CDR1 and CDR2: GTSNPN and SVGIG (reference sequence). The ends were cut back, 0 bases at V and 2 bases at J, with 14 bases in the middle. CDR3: CAWSVMDGGPYEQYF. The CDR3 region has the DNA TGTGCCTGGAGTGTAATGGACGGGGGGCCCTACGAGCAGTACTTC.

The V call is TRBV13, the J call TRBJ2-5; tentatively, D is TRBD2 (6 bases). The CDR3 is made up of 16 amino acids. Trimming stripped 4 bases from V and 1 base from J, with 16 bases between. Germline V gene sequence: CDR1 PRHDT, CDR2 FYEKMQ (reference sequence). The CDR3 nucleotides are TGTGCCAGCAGCTCCAGGACTGGGAGGACCCAAGAGACCCAGTACTTC. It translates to CASSSRTGRTQETQYF.

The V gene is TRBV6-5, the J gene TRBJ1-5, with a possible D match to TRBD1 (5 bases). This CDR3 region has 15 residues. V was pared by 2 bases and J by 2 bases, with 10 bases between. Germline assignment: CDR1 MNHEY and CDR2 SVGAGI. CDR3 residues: CASSYGGSRNQPQHF. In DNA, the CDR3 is TGTGCCAGCAGTTACGGGGGGAGCCGCAATCAGCCCCAGCATTTT.

CDR3 sequence reads: CASRPDSNYEQYF. The CDR3 nucleotides are TGTGCCAGCAGGCCGGACAGCAACTACGAGCAGTACTTC. The chain links TRBV6-5 to TRBJ2-5; TRBD1 might be the D (6 bases). The J call could be wrong; TRBJ2-7 is a better fit for the DNA end. The germline gives CDR1 MNHEY, CDR2 SVGAGI. The CDR3 runs 13 residues.